This T cell receptor beta chain originates from a study of T cells expressing NK-cell markers. 5'RACE template switching with UMIs generated TCR beta cDNA. TCRdb re-called the 5' RACE reads and gives one entry per CDR3 protein, without DNA. In all, the sample yields some 600,000 distinct CDR3 sequences. Germline assignment: CDR1 KGHDR and CDR2 SFDVKD. This CDR3 has 15 residues. J is TRBJ2-1 and V is TRBV24-1. The receptor was isolated from a man between 18 and 29 years old in good health. The sequenced sample was blood T cells: a sorted CD56 or NKG2C T cell subset, CD4+ or CD8+ T cells, or bulk PBMC T cells (not recorded which). CDR3: CATSDPKGSFIEQFF.